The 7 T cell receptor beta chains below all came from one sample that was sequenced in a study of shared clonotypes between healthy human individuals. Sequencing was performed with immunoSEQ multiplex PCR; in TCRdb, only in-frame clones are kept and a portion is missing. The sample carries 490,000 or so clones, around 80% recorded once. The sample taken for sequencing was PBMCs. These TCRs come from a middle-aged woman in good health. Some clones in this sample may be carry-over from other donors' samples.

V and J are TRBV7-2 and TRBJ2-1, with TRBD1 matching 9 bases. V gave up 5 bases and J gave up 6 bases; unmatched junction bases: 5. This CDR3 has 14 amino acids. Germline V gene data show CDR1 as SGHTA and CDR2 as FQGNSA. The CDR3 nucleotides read TGTGCCAGCAGCCCAGACAGGGGGGGCAATGAGCAGTTCTTC. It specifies CASSPDRGGNEQFF. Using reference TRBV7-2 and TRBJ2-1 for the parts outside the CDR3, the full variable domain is GAGVSQSPSNKVTEKGKDVELRCDPISGHTALYWYRQSLGQGLEFLIYFQGNSAPDKSGLPSDRFSAERTGGSVSTLTIQRTQQEDSAVYLCASSPDRGGNEQFFGPGTRLTVL.

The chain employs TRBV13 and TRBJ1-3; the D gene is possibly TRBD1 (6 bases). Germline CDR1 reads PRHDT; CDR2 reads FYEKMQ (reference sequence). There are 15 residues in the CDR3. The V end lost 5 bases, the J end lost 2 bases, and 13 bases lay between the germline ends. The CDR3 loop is CASSPRGPPGNTIYF. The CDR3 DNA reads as TGTGCCAGCAGCCCCCGGGGGCCCCCTGGAAACACCATATATTTT.

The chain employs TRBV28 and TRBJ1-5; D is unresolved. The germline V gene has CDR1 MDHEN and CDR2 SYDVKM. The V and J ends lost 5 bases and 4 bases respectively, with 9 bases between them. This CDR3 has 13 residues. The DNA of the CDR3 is TGTGCCAGCAGTGCCACACGGAATCAGCCCCAGCATTTT. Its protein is CASSATRNQPQHF.

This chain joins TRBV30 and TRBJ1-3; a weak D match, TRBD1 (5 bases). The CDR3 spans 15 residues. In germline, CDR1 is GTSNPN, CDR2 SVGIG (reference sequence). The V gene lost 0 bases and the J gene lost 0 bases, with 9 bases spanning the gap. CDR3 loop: CAWSVQVFSGNTIYF. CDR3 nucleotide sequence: TGTGCCTGGAGTGTACAGGTTTTCTCTGGAAACACCATATATTTT.

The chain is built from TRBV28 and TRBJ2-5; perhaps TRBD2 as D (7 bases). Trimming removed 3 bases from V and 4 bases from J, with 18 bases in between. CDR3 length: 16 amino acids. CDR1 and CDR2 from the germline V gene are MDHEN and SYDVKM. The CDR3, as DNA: TGTGCCAGCAGTTTCACAGGGAGGGCCGTTGGAGAGACCCAGTACTTC. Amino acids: CASSFTGRAVGETQYF.

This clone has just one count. CDR3 sequence (DNA): TGTGCCAGCTCACCACCTGGGGGCCTTAATGAAAAACTGTTTTTT. It yields the protein CASSPPGGLNEKLFF. The rearrangement joins TRBV18 to TRBJ1-4; D perhaps matches TRBD1 (6 bases). The CDR3 has 15 amino acids. Germline lookup yields CDR1 KGHSH and CDR2 LQKENI. V gave up 0 bases and J gave up 4 bases, with 9 bases separating them.

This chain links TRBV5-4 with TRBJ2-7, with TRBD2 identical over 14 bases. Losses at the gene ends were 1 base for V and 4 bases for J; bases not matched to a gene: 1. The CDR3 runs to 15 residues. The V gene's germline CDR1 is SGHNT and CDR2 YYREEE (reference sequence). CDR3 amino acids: CASSLRLAGGYEQYF. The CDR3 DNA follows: TGTGCCAGCAGCTTGCGACTAGCGGGGGGGTACGAGCAGTACTTC. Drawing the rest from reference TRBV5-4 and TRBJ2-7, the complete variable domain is ETGVTQSPTHLIKTRGQQVTLRCSSQSGHNTVSWYQQALGQGPQFIFQYYREEENGRGNFPPRFSGLQFPNYSSELNVNALELDDSALYLCASSLRLAGGYEQYFGPGTRLTVT.